Each of the 20 T cell receptor beta chains below was sequenced from the same sample in a study of T cells expressing NK-cell markers. TCRdb reprocessed the 5' RACE reads, with one entry per CDR3 protein and no DNA. The listing records some 450,000 distinct CDR3 sequences. The sequenced sample was blood T cells: a sorted CD56 or NKG2C T cell subset, CD4+ or CD8+ T cells, or bulk PBMC T cells (not recorded which). The receptors derive from a woman between 18 and 70 years old in good health.

The chain links TRBV18 to TRBJ1-4; TCRdb names TRBD1, which stays unverified in the absence of DNA. This CDR3 contains 18 residues. Germline V gene sequence: CDR1 KGHSH, CDR2 LQKENI. CDR3 loop: CASSTYNRASATNEKLFF.

The chain uses TRBV5-1 and TRBJ2-1. The CDR3 is 13 residues long. CDR1 is SGHRS and CDR2 is YFSETQ in the germline V gene. This chain's CDR3 is CASSEVGNNEQFF.

The V and J genes are TRBV12-3 or TRBV12-4 and TRBJ1-2; the TCRdb call, TRBD1, lacks DNA for checking. This CDR3 is 17 amino acids long. The CDR3 loop reads CASTYTGTGGVFYGYTF.

This rearrangement joins TRBV7-9 to TRBJ2-5; as DNA is missing, the TRBD1 call by TCRdb cannot be tested. CDR3 length: 17 residues. Germline CDR1 SEHNR, CDR2 FQNEAQ (reference sequence). CDR3 amino acids: CASSSLDRGRTQETQYF.

The chain links TRBV20-1 to TRBJ1-1. Germline V gives CDR1 DFQATT, CDR2 SNEGSKA (reference sequence). There are 13 residues in the CDR3. CDR3 protein: CSAREGGDTEAFF.

V and J are TRBV20-1 and TRBJ2-5; the D call of TRBD2 rests on TCRdb alone, since no DNA is present to check it. Germline-derived CDR1 and CDR2 are DFQATT and SNEGSKA (reference sequence). CDR3 length: 15 residues. This chain's CDR3 is CSARDGFRSVETQYF.

CDR3: CASSPGPYTEAFF. This sequence joins TRBV5-1 and TRBJ1-1; TCRdb gives TRBD1 as the D gene, but with no DNA this cannot be confirmed. Germline CDR1 SGHRS, CDR2 YFSETQ. This CDR3 spans 13 amino acids.

CDR3 sequence reads: CASSRTGSFTGELFF. V and J are TRBV28 and TRBJ2-2; absent DNA, TCRdb's TRBD1 call cannot be checked. From germline, CDR1 is MDHEN and CDR2 SYDVKM. CDR3 length equals 15 residues.

The chain has TRBV28 and TRBJ2-2; no DNA is available, so the TRBD2 call from TCRdb remains unchecked. The CDR3 length is 15 residues. Germline V gives CDR1 MDHEN, CDR2 SYDVKM. The CDR3 loop is CASSKREFRTGDLFF.

The rearrangement links TRBV12-3 or TRBV12-4 to TRBJ2-5; TCRdb's D call, TRBD1, is unchecked because there is no DNA. This CDR3 is 14 amino acids long. The CDR3 reads CASSSTGGAETQYF.

The rearrangement joins TRBV11-2 to TRBJ1-1; the D call of TRBD1 rests on TCRdb alone, since no DNA is present to check it. The CDR3 spans 14 residues. Looked up from germline, CDR1 is SGHAT and CDR2 is FQNNGV. This CDR3 is CASSLRGSGTEAFF.

This rearrangement joins TRBV29-1 to TRBJ1-2. This CDR3 region has 15 residues. Germline loops: CDR1 SQVTM, CDR2 ANQGSEA. CDR3 in amino acids: CSVPHWAEGPYGYTF.

The rearrangement uses TRBV28 and TRBJ1-5; TCRdb selects TRBD1, and the lack of DNA leaves this call unchecked. This CDR3 is built from 15 residues. Germline lookup yields CDR1 MDHEN and CDR2 SYDVKM. The CDR3 sequence is CASSLPGQEWQPQHF.

This chain links TRBV7-8 with TRBJ2-2; TCRdb picks TRBD1, but there is no DNA to check that call. CDR1 and CDR2 (germline): SGHVS, FQNEAQ. The CDR3 covers 14 residues. CDR3 amino acids: CASSPRTATGELFF.

The chain employs TRBV4-2 and TRBJ2-1; TCRdb names TRBD1, which stays unverified in the absence of DNA. The CDR3 contains 14 residues. The germline V gene encodes CDR1 LGHNA and CDR2 YNFKEQ. CDR3 region: CASSPESGDNEQFF.

The rearrangement links TRBV5-1 to TRBJ2-5. Germline values: CDR1 SGHRS, CDR2 YFSETQ. The CDR3 spans 12 residues. CDR3 amino acids: CASSEITETQYF.

The genes are TRBV18 and TRBJ1-2; absent DNA, TCRdb's TRBD1 call cannot be checked. The V gene's germline CDR1 is KGHSH and CDR2 LQKENI. CDR3 length: 13 residues. CDR3: CASSPETGKSYTF.

This chain connects TRBV6-5 to TRBJ1-2; checking the TCRdb D call of TRBD1 is not possible without DNA. The germline V gene has CDR1 MNHEY and CDR2 SVGAGI. The CDR3 extends over 15 amino acids. The CDR3 is CASSLRPRASYGYTF.

The chain employs TRBV6-5 and TRBJ2-3. Germline CDR1 and CDR2: MNHEY and SVGAGI. This CDR3 is built from 12 residues. This CDR3 reads CASSPQMDTQYF.

The V and J genes are TRBV6-4 and TRBJ2-3; absent DNA, TCRdb's TRBD2 call cannot be checked. The CDR3 runs to 18 residues. Germline values: CDR1 MRHNA, CDR2 SNTAGT. CDR3 amino acids: CASSDVGTSGPSTDTQYF.